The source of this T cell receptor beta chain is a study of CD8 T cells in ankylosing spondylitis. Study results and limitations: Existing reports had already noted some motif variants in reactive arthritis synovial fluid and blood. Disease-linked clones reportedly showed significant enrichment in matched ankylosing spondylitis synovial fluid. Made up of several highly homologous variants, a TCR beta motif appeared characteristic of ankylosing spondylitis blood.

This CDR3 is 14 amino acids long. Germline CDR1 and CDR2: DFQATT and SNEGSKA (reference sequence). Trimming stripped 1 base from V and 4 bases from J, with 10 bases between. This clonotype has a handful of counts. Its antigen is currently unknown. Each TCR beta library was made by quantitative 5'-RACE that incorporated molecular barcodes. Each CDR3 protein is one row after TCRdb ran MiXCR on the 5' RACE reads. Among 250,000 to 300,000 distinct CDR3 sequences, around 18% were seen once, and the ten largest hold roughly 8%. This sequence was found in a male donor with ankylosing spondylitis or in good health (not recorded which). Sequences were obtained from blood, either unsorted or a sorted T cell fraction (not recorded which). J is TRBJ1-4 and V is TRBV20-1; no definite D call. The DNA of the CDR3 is TGCAGTGCTAGAGTTCTACTGAGTAATGAAAAACTGTTTTTT. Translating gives CSARVLLSNEKLFF.